The following is a TCR beta chain sequence with its context. Expressed TCRB transcripts were sequenced because the entire RNA isolate underwent reverse transcription. TCRdb's copy holds only in-frame clones and misses some; the assay was immunoSEQ multiplex PCR. The sample yields 240,000 or so clones, over 65% seen once. The data belong to a study of beta chain features in type 1 diabetes. This CDR3 has 14 residues. Input material: naive CD4+ T cells from blood. The clonotype comes from a man younger than 40 in good health. This rearrangement joins TRBV21-1 to TRBJ2-1; whether TRBD2, the table's D call, matches the DNA was not checked. TRBV21-1 is described as a pseudogene. CDR3 coding DNA: TGTGCCAGCCCCGCAGGACTAGCGGTCAATGAGCAGTTCTTC. Amino acid sequence: CASPAGLAVNEQFF.